One sample yielded the 19 T cell receptor beta chains listed below, sequenced in a study of blood T cell repertoires in COVID-19. Repertoires were generated with immunoSEQ multiplex PCR, while TCRdb's copy carries only in-frame clones and drops some. This table holds approximately 130,000 clones, approximately 77% found once. Sequenced sample: peripheral blood. Receptors originate from a man at least 80 years old with acute or convalescent COVID-19.

The chain links TRBV7-8 to TRBJ2-5; a possible D gene is TRBD2 (5 bases). The CDR3 consists of 14 residues. CDR1 is SGHVS and CDR2 is FQNEAQ in the germline V gene. Trimming pared 5 bases from V and 1 base from J, leaving 11 bases between. The CDR3 nucleotides are TGTGCCAGCAGCAAACTAGATTCCCAAGAGACCCAGTACTTC. This encodes CASSKLDSQETQYF.

This clone was seen ten or more times. The rearrangement links TRBV6-5 to TRBJ1-2; 7 nucleotides match TRBD1. The V gene end was trimmed by 6 bases and the J gene end by 3 bases; junction bases not matched to a gene: 4. The germline gives CDR1 MNHEY, CDR2 SVGAGI. The CDR3 runs to 13 residues. The CDR3 coding sequence is TGTGCCAGCAGCCAGGGACAGCACTATGGCTACACCTTC. Translating gives CASSQGQHYGYTF.

This clone occurred many times. The rearrangement uses TRBV5-4 and TRBJ1-2, with TRBD1 identical over 11 bases. This CDR3 region has 14 residues. Per the germline V gene, CDR1 is SGHNT and CDR2 is YYREEE (reference sequence). The ends lost 0 bases at V and 7 bases at J; junction bases unmatched: 2. CDR3 residues: CASSLAGQGGGYTF. The CDR3 DNA sequence: TGTGCCAGCAGCTTGGCGGGACAGGGGGGTGGCTACACCTTC.

This chain uses TRBV5-4 with TRBJ1-1; TRBD1 agrees at 7 bases. This CDR3 has 14 residues. The junction had 5 bases not matched to a gene; V was cut back by 5 bases and J by 1 base. CDR1 is SGHNT and CDR2 is YYREEE in the germline V gene (reference sequence). CDR3 nucleotides: TGTGCCAGCAGGTGGGGACAGCAGAACACTGAAGCTTTCTTT. Protein product: CASRWGQQNTEAFF. The full variable domain, completed using reference TRBV5-4 and TRBJ1-1, is ETGVTQSPTHLIKTRGQQVTLRCSSQSGHNTVSWYQQALGQGPQFIFQYYREEENGRGNFPPRFSGLQFPNYSSELNVNALELDDSALYLCASRWGQQNTEAFFGQGTRLTVV.

The V and J genes are TRBV5-1 and TRBJ2-1; D unclear. V lost 3 bases, J lost 0 bases, and 13 bases lay in between. The germline V gene encodes CDR1 SGHRS and CDR2 YFSETQ. The CDR3 consists of 16 residues. The CDR3 coding sequence is TGCGCCAGCAGCTCCCAAGGAGCCAGCTCCTACAATGAGCAGTTCTTC. Protein product: CASSSQGASSYNEQFF. Full variable domain (rest looked up from reference TRBV5-1 and TRBJ2-1): KAGVTQTPRYLIKTRGQQVTLSCSPISGHRSVSWYQQTPGQGLQFLFEYFSETQRNKGNFPGRFSGRQFSNSRSEMNVSTLELGDSALYLCASSSQGASSYNEQFFGPGTRLTVL.

J is TRBJ2-2 and V is TRBV18; D is unclear. The CDR3 has 15 residues. In germline, CDR1 is KGHSH, CDR2 LQKENI. V was cut by 9 bases and J by 1 base, with 15 bases left in between. CDR3 sequence reads: CASTPPQMNTGELFF. CDR3 DNA sequence: TGTGCCAGTACTCCCCCACAGATGAACACCGGGGAGCTGTTTTTT.

The V and J genes are TRBV14 and TRBJ1-1; 9 nucleotides line up with TRBD1. From germline, CDR1 is SGHDN and CDR2 FVKESK. Unmatched junction bases numbered 18, after V lost 4 bases and J lost 6 bases. This CDR3 is built from 18 residues. The CDR3 DNA follows: TGTGCCAGCAGCCGGACATTTGGACAGGGGTTGCGCGTCGCTGAAGCTTTCTTT. Translating it yields CASSRTFGQGLRVAEAFF.

Written as DNA, the CDR3 is TGTGCCAGCAAAGTTCTTAGCTCGGGGGGAGAAGCTTTCTTT. Translated, it gives CASKVLSSGGEAFF. V gene TRBV7-2 combines with J gene TRBJ1-1, with D perhaps matching TRBD1 (5 bases). The germline gives CDR1 SGHTA, CDR2 FQGNSA. V gave up 7 bases and J gave up 8 bases, with 20 bases separating them. This CDR3 region has 14 residues.

This clone occurred once. This chain joins TRBV5-1 and TRBJ2-3; D might be TRBD2 (5 bases). The CDR3 covers 15 residues. Looked up from germline, CDR1 is SGHRS and CDR2 is YFSETQ. V shed 0 bases and J shed 2 bases, with 10 bases lying between them. The chain's CDR3 is CASSLASRSTDTQYF. CDR3 bases: TGCGCCAGCAGCTTGGCTAGCCGGTCCACAGATACGCAGTATTTT.

The rearrangement uses TRBV5-1 and TRBJ2-3, with 12 nucleotides matching TRBD1. The CDR3 runs 14 residues. Germline CDR1 and CDR2: SGHRS and YFSETQ. V shed 6 bases, J shed 5 bases, and the junction held 4 bases outside the gene matches. The CDR3 sequence: CASTGTGGQDTQYF. The CDR3 bases are TGCGCCAGCACCGGGACAGGGGGCCAAGATACGCAGTATTTT. The complete variable domain, with remaining parts taken from reference TRBV5-1 and TRBJ2-3, reads KAGVTQTPRYLIKTRGQQVTLSCSPISGHRSVSWYQQTPGQGLQFLFEYFSETQRNKGNFPGRFSGRQFSNSRSEMNVSTLELGDSALYLCASTGTGGQDTQYFGPGTRLTVL.

The V call is TRBV5-1, the J call TRBJ2-3, with no clear D. Germline loops: CDR1 SGHRS, CDR2 YFSETQ. The CDR3 consists of 15 residues. Trimming cost V 3 bases and J 0 bases, with 11 bases left between them. The CDR3 DNA is TGCGCCAGCAGCTCACAGCAAGCTAGCACAGATACGCAGTATTTT. Protein product: CASSSQQASTDTQYF.

The V gene is TRBV12-3 or TRBV12-4, the J gene TRBJ1-2; D might be TRBD1 (5 bases). V lost 3 bases and J lost 9, with 8 bases in between. The CDR3 sequence is 11 residues long. This CDR3 is CASSFQGSYTF. In DNA, the CDR3 is TGTGCCAGCAGTTTCCAGGGCAGCTACACCTTC.

This CDR3 reads CASSQASGGANTQYF. The CDR3, as DNA: TGTGCCAGCAGCCAAGCTAGCGGGGGGGCGAATACGCAGTATTTT. V usage is TRBV3-1 (or the pseudogene TRBV3-2) and J usage is TRBJ2-3; 12 nucleotides align to TRBD2. With V trimmed by 1 base and J by 7 bases, 3 bases remained unmatched. Germline V lookup: CDR1 LGHDT, CDR2 YNNKEL (reference sequence). The length of the CDR3 is 15 residues.

This sequence joins TRBV6-6 and TRBJ1-3; TRBD1 agrees at 7 bases. Germline loops: CDR1 MNHNY, CDR2 SVGAGI (reference sequence). The ends lost 7 bases at V and 1 base at J; junction bases unmatched: 1. CDR3 length equals 13 residues. CDR3 in DNA: TGTGCCAGCACGACAGGGTCTGGAAACACCATATATTTT. Translated, it gives CASTTGSGNTIYF.

V usage is TRBV18 and J usage is TRBJ1-3, with a weak D call TRBD1 (6 bases). Germline V gene data show CDR1 as KGHSH and CDR2 as LQKENI. This CDR3 has 16 amino acids. Trimming took off 2 bases at V and 2 bases at J, with 13 bases between the two ends. CDR3 sequence reads: CASSPVGGVAGNTIYF. The CDR3 coding sequence is TGTGCCAGCTCACCAGTTGGGGGCGTCGCTGGAAACACCATATATTTT.

CDR3 DNA: TGTGCCAGCAGCTTAGAGGGCAGGGAAGCGAATCAGCCCCAGCATTTT. This codes for CASSLEGREANQPQHF. The chain combines TRBV7-8 with TRBJ1-5, with a tentative D call TRBD1 (5 bases). CDR3 length: 16 amino acids. CDR1 SGHVS and CDR2 FQNEAQ come from the germline V gene. V was shortened by 1 base and J by 4 bases, with 14 bases between the two germline ends.

The rearrangement links TRBV10-3 to TRBJ2-2, with D maybe TRBD1 (6 bases). The germline CDR1 and CDR2 sequences are ENHRY and SYGVKD. V lost 0 bases and J 5 bases, leaving 13 bases between the germline ends. This CDR3 is built from 16 residues. The CDR3 coding sequence is TGTGCCATCAGTGAGTCGATAGGGGGAAGGACCGGGGAGCTGTTTTTT. Protein product: CAISESIGGRTGELFF.

This chain links TRBV2 with TRBJ1-2, with 9 bases fitting TRBD1. Trimming took 4 bases from V and 7 from J; bases not matched to a gene: 7. CDR1 and CDR2 from the germline V gene are SNHLY and FYNNEI. The CDR3 contains 14 residues. The DNA for the CDR3 is TGTGCCAGCAGTGTGGAACAGGGGGCGGGTGGCTACACCTTC. The encoded protein is CASSVEQGAGGYTF. Using reference TRBV2 and TRBJ1-2 for the parts outside the CDR3, the full variable domain is EPEVTQTPSHQVTQMGQEVILRCVPISNHLYFYWYRQILGQKVEFLVSFYNNEISEKSEIFDDQFSVERPDGSNFTLKIRSTKLEDSAMYFCASSVEQGAGGYTFGSGTRLTVV.

The chain has TRBV10-3 and TRBJ1-2, with D perhaps matching TRBD1 (5 bases). The length of the CDR3 is 14 residues. Germline CDR1 reads ENHRY; CDR2 reads SYGVKD. Trimming took 0 bases from V and 3 from J, leaving 8 bases between them. The CDR3 DNA reads as TGTGCCATCAGTGAGTCGCAGGGTTACTATGGCTACACCTTC. Its translation: CAISESQGYYGYTF.